These 10 T cell receptor beta chains originate from one sample sequenced in a study of blood T cell repertoires in COVID-19. Sequenced by immunoSEQ multiplex PCR; TCRdb stores in-frame clones only, minus some. The sample yields nearly 65,000 clones, around 80% seen once. The sample comprised peripheral blood. The origin of the receptors is a human donor in a cohort sampled during active COVID-19.

The J gene is TRBJ1-2, the V gene TRBV2; D perhaps matches TRBD1 (6 bases). From germline, CDR1 is SNHLY and CDR2 FYNNEI. The CDR3 runs 14 residues. Between the trimmed V and J ends, which lost 5 bases and 0 bases, there was a span of 10 bases. CDR3 sequence (DNA): TGTGCCAGCAGTTTCGGACAGACTAACTATGGCTACACCTTC. This gives the protein CASSFGQTNYGYTF.

The rearrangement links TRBV5-6 to TRBJ1-2; 7 bases agree with TRBD1. This CDR3 has 13 residues. V lost 4 bases, J lost 4 bases, and 4 bases stayed unmatched. From germline, CDR1 is SGHDT and CDR2 YYEEEE. The CDR3 region is CASSMTGFYGYTF. The DNA for the CDR3 is TGTGCCAGCAGCATGACAGGGTTCTATGGCTACACCTTC.

The rearrangement joins TRBV30 to TRBJ1-4; D perhaps matches TRBD1 (5 bases). The CDR3 is 15 residues long. Germline V lookup: CDR1 GTSNPN, CDR2 SVGIG (reference sequence). The germline V and J ends were trimmed by 0 bases and 7 bases, with 15 bases remaining between them. This CDR3 reads CAWSVVRGIGEKLFF. The CDR3 DNA is TGTGCCTGGAGTGTAGTACGGGGGATCGGTGAAAAACTGTTTTTT.

J is TRBJ1-2 and V is TRBV29-1, with D unresolved. The CDR3 has 12 amino acids. Between the trimmed V and J ends, which lost 5 bases and 3 bases, there was a span of 10 bases. Germline CDR1 SQVTM, CDR2 ANQGSEA. CDR3 in DNA: TGCAGCGTTATGCCAGATCACTATGGCTACACCTTC. It specifies CSVMPDHYGYTF.

The V and J genes are TRBV6-2 or TRBV6-3 and TRBJ2-5; D is uncertain. Between the trimmed V and J ends, which lost 5 bases and 3 bases, there was a span of 16 bases. Per the germline V gene, CDR1 is MNHEY and CDR2 is SVGEGT. The CDR3 has 15 amino acids. Written as DNA, the CDR3 is TGTGCCAGCAGTCGCCCCCGACCGGGTGAAGAGACCCAGTACTTC. The encoded protein is CASSRPRPGEETQYF.

V and J are TRBV11-3 and TRBJ1-1, with D possibly TRBD1 on 5 matching bases. The CDR3 loop spans 12 amino acids. Trimming shortened V by 3 bases and J by 8 bases, and 10 bases separated the two germline ends. The germline CDR1 and CDR2 sequences are SGHNT and YENEEA. Written as DNA, the CDR3 is TGTGCCAGCAGCTTGGTGGGGGGGGAAGCTTTCTTT. It is translated as CASSLVGGEAFF.

This chain links TRBV4-1 with TRBJ1-1, with D tentatively TRBD1 (5 bases). The CDR3 consists of 16 residues. CDR1 and CDR2 from the germline V gene are MGHRA and YSYEKL. V was trimmed by 1 base and J by 3 bases, leaving 15 bases between them. The CDR3 loop is CASSQATTGVYTEAFF. Written as DNA, the CDR3 is TGCGCCAGCAGCCAAGCCACCACAGGAGTTTACACTGAAGCTTTCTTT.

This rearrangement joins TRBV7-9 to TRBJ1-4, with D possibly being TRBD1 (6 bases). Per the germline V gene, CDR1 is SEHNR and CDR2 is FQNEAQ (reference sequence). The CDR3 spans 14 residues. V shed 2 bases and J shed 4 bases, with 8 bases lying between them. DNA for the CDR3: TGTGCCAGCAGCTTACAGGGGAGTAATGAAAAACTGTTTTTT. Encoded protein: CASSLQGSNEKLFF. The full variable domain, rest sourced from reference TRBV7-9 and TRBJ1-4, is DTGVSQNPRHKITKRGQNVTFRCDPISEHNRLYWYRQTLGQGPEFLTYFQNEAQLEKSRLLSDRFSAERPKGSFSTLEIQRTEQGDSAMYLCASSLQGSNEKLFFGSGTQLSVL.

The V gene is TRBV3-1 (or the pseudogene TRBV3-2), the J gene TRBJ1-4, with a possible D match to TRBD1 (5 bases). CDR3 length: 15 residues. Trimming removed 4 bases from V and 3 bases from J, with 12 bases in between. The germline V gene encodes CDR1 LGHDT and CDR2 YNNKEL (reference sequence). This chain's CDR3 is CASSLRGGANEKLFF. The CDR3 DNA follows: TGTGCCAGCAGCCTCCGGGGGGGAGCTAATGAAAAACTGTTTTTT.

This clone was counted once. The V call is TRBV19, the J call TRBJ1-4, with D tentatively TRBD1 (5 bases). Trimming removed 10 bases from V and 8 bases from J, with 14 bases in between. This CDR3 is 12 amino acids long. Germline V gene data show CDR1 as LNHDA and CDR2 as SQIVND (reference sequence). DNA of the CDR3: TGTGCCACGGGGGGGGTCCACGAAAAACTGTTTTTT. It is translated as CATGGVHEKLFF.